Here is one TCR beta chain with its context. CDR3 size: 15 residues. Germline V gene data show CDR1 as LNHDA and CDR2 as SQIVND (reference sequence). Trimming cost V 5 bases and J 6 bases; bases outside gene matches: 9. These data are taken from a study of blood T cell repertoires in COVID-19. Using immunoSEQ multiplex PCR, the repertoire was profiled, and TCRdb retains in-frame clones only, with some absent. Of approximately 140,000 clones in the sample, approximately 91% are singletons; the top ten hold 2% to 2.5%. The receptor comes from a human donor in a cohort sampled during active COVID-19. The sample consisted of peripheral blood. The chain carries TRBV19 and TRBJ1-5; 8 bases align to TRBD1. CDR3 sequence (DNA): TGTGCCAGTAGTCTACTGACAGGGGAAAGTCAGCCCCAGCATTTT. This sequence encodes CASSLLTGESQPQHF.